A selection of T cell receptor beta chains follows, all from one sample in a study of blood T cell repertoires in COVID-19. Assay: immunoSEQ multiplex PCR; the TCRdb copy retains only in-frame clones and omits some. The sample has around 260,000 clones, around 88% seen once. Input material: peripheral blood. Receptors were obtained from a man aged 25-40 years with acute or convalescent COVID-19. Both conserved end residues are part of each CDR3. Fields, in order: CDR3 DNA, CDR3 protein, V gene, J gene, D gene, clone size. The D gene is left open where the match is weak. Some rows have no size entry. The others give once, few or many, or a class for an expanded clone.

TGCGCCAGCAGCCAAACCCCGACAGGAAACTACGAGCAGTACTTC,CASSQTPTGNYEQYF,TRBV5-1,TRBJ2-7,-,once
TGTGCCAGCAGCTTGGATGGTCTAGCGGGGGGCACAGATACGCAGTATTTT,CASSLDGLAGGTDTQYF,TRBV5-4,TRBJ2-3,TRBD2,-
TGTGCCAGCTCACCGTTGGGGGCGCTCACTGAAGCTTTCTTT,CASSPLGALTEAFF,TRBV18,TRBJ1-1,-,-
TGTGCCAGCAGCTCCTATTTTAGCGGGGTTAACACCGGGGAGCTGTTTTTT,CASSSYFSGVNTGELFF,TRBV5-6,TRBJ2-2,TRBD2,-
TGTGCCTGGGACAGGGACGGAGGATATGGCTACACCTTC,CAWDRDGGYGYTF,TRBV30,TRBJ1-2,TRBD1,-
TGCGCCAGCAGCCCCCAGGGGGGCAAAAACATTCAGTACTTC,CASSPQGGKNIQYF,TRBV5-1,TRBJ2-4,-,-
TGTGCCTGGAGCATGGGAGGGTACACCTACGAGCAGTACTTC,CAWSMGGYTYEQYF,TRBV30,TRBJ2-7,TRBD2,-
TGTGCCAGCAGTGAGGGGGTTGCGAACACCGGGGAGCTGTTTTTT,CASSEGVANTGELFF,TRBV27,TRBJ2-2,-,-
TGTGCCAGCTCACCAAATAGACAGGGGGCCTACAATGAGCAGTTCTTC,CASSPNRQGAYNEQFF,TRBV18,TRBJ2-1,TRBD1,-
TGTGCCAGCAGCTTTGAGTTAGCGGGAGGGGGAGATGAGCAGTTCTTC,CASSFELAGGGDEQFF,TRBV7-3,TRBJ2-1,TRBD2,-
TGTGCCAGCAGTTTTACAGGGGGAGCTAACTATGGCTACACCTTC,CASSFTGGANYGYTF,TRBV27,TRBJ1-2,TRBD1,-
TGTGCCAGTGGGGCCTCTGGGGCCAACGTCCTGACTTTC,CASGASGANVLTF,TRBV5-4,TRBJ2-6,-,once